A single sample gave rise to the 27 T cell receptor beta chains below, sequenced in a study of blood T cell repertoires in COVID-19. Method: immunoSEQ multiplex PCR; TCRdb's copy keeps in-frame clones and lacks some. The repertoire holds approximately 250,000 clones, with approximately 90% as singletons. Sample: PBMCs or T cells enriched from blood (not recorded which). Source of these receptors: a woman in her thirties who had recovered from COVID-19.

The CDR3 sequence is CASSPPGLSTGKTYEQYF. CDR3 coding DNA: TGTGCCAGCTCACCACCGGGTTTGAGTACGGGTAAGACCTACGAGCAGTACTTC. The V gene is TRBV18, the J gene TRBJ2-7; D gene unclear. CDR3 length: 18 residues. Trimming left V 0 bases short and J 2 bases short, with 20 bases between. CDR1 and CDR2 from the germline V gene are KGHSH and LQKENI.

The chain employs TRBV7-3 and TRBJ1-5, with D unresolved. V lost 3 bases and J lost 0, with 21 bases in between. This CDR3 comprises 19 residues. CDR1 SGHTA and CDR2 FQGTGA come from the germline V gene. DNA of the CDR3: TGTGCCAGCAGCTTCGAGGGTTCACCGTCCCCTATTAGCAATCAGCCCCAGCATTTT. Translation gives CASSFEGSPSPISNQPQHF.

This chain connects TRBV28 to TRBJ1-2; the D is unclear. Deletions cut 6 bases from V and 2 bases from J, with 10 bases between. There are 13 residues in the CDR3. Germline assignment: CDR1 MDHEN and CDR2 SYDVKM. The CDR3, as DNA: TGTGCCAGCAGACTAGACACCAACTATGGCTACACCTTC. Translation: CASRLDTNYGYTF.

The chain is built from TRBV5-1 and TRBJ1-2; 10 bases are shared with TRBD1. This CDR3 spans 16 amino acids. The J segment lost 6 bases and the V segment lost 7 bases, leaving 15 bases of the junction unmatched. Germline values: CDR1 SGHRS, CDR2 YFSETQ. The CDR3 DNA sequence: TGCGCCAGCGCAGCTAACCAAGACAGGGGGCTCAATGGCTACACCTTC. It encodes CASAANQDRGLNGYTF.

In this sample, this clone turned up a few times. The CDR3 reads CASRRGSGNEQFF. CDR3 DNA: TGTGCCAGCCGTCGGGGGTCTGGGAATGAGCAGTTCTTC. The chain recombines TRBV27 with TRBJ2-1; TRBD2 might be the D (6 bases). CDR3 length equals 13 residues. The V end was cut by 8 bases, the J end by 7 bases, with 15 bases between. Germline loops: CDR1 MNHEY, CDR2 SMNVEV (reference sequence).

About this clone: Distinct nucleotide sequences in the sample also encode this CDR3. The J gene is TRBJ1-5, the V gene TRBV29-1; D unresolved. With 4 bases removed from V and 3 bases from J, the gap between germline ends came to 10 bases. The CDR3 is made up of 13 amino acids. Per the germline V gene, CDR1 is SQVTM and CDR2 is ANQGSEA. The CDR3 sequence is CSVALGVNQPQHF. DNA of the CDR3: TGCAGCGTTGCTCTCGGGGTCAATCAGCCCCAGCATTTT.

The chain recombines TRBV6-2 or TRBV6-3 with TRBJ2-1, with 9 positions matching TRBD2. V gave up 0 bases and J gave up 1 base; unmatched junction bases: 7. There are 18 residues in the CDR3. Germline V CDR1 and CDR2: MNHEY, SVGEGT. The CDR3 loop reads CASSYSRRLAGSYNEQFF. CDR3 sequence (DNA): TGTGCCAGCAGTTACTCCCGCCGGCTAGCGGGGTCCTACAATGAGCAGTTCTTC.

This chain connects TRBV11-3 to TRBJ2-1; TRBD1 aligns across 7 bases. Looked up from germline, CDR1 is SGHNT and CDR2 is YENEEA. J gave up 8 bases and V 3 bases, and 10 bases lay outside the gene matches. This CDR3 is built from 15 residues. CDR3 DNA sequence: TGTGCCAGCAGCTTTGGAACAGGGGTTGGCGATGAGCAGTTCTTC. This gives the protein CASSFGTGVGDEQFF.

The chain combines TRBV4-2 with TRBJ1-2; TRBD1 matches at 11 bases. CDR3 length equals 18 residues. Germline V CDR1 and CDR2: LGHNA, YNFKEQ. V gave up 0 bases and J gave up 0 bases; unmatched junction bases: 6. Here the CDR3 reads CASSQDTGQGATNYGYTF. The DNA for the CDR3 is TGTGCCAGCAGCCAAGATACTGGACAGGGGGCCACTAACTATGGCTACACCTTC.

The V call is TRBV19, the J call TRBJ1-1; D perhaps matches TRBD1 (6 bases). Trimming took 3 bases from V and 2 from J, leaving 10 bases between them. This CDR3 spans 14 amino acids. The V gene's germline CDR1 is LNHDA and CDR2 SQIVND (reference sequence). CDR3 DNA: TGTGCCAGTAGTATCACAGGGACAAACACTGAAGCTTTCTTT. Translation gives CASSITGTNTEAFF.

The rearrangement links TRBV5-8 to TRBJ2-7; 14 nucleotides match TRBD2. V dropped 2 bases and J dropped 2; count of bases not matched to a gene: 9. Germline-derived CDR1 and CDR2 are SGHTS and YDEGEE. The CDR3 contains 18 residues. DNA for the CDR3: TGTGCCAGCAGCTTATCAGGACTAGCGGGAGGTTGGGCCTACGAGCAGTACTTC. Its translation is CASSLSGLAGGWAYEQYF. The whole variable domain, filled in from reference TRBV5-8 and TRBJ2-7, reads EAGVTQSPTHLIKTRGQQATLRCSPISGHTSVYWYQQALGLGLQFLLWYDEGEERNRGNFPPRFSGRQFPNYSSELNVNALELEDSALYLCASSLSGLAGGWAYEQYFGPGTRLTVT.

The CDR3 region has the DNA TGTGCCAGCAGCCCCAGTTACGGGACAGGGGGCGATCAGCCCCAGCATTTT. It translates to CASSPSYGTGGDQPQHF. This chain joins TRBV7-8 and TRBJ1-5; 12 positions agree with TRBD1. This CDR3 comprises 17 residues. Germline values: CDR1 SGHVS, CDR2 FQNEAQ. After removal of 5 bases from V and 5 bases from J, the junction contained 10 bases not matched to a gene.

The chain is built from TRBV28 and TRBJ2-7, with 8 bases that match TRBD2. Germline values: CDR1 MDHEN, CDR2 SYDVKM. Trimming took 7 bases from V and 3 from J; bases not matched to a gene: 11. CDR3 length: 15 residues. The CDR3 DNA follows: TGTGCCAGCAACTTACTAGCGGAAAATATCTACGAGCAGTACTTC. Its translation: CASNLLAENIYEQYF.

The chain joins TRBV7-6 to TRBJ1-4, with 8 bases fitting TRBD1. This CDR3 is built from 15 residues. J gave up 4 bases and V 4 bases, and 5 bases lay outside the gene matches. CDR1 and CDR2 from the germline V gene are SGHVS and FNYEAQ. CDR3 bases: TGTGCCAGCAGCTCACAGGACAGGGTTAATGAAAAACTGTTTTTT. It codes for CASSSQDRVNEKLFF.

In this sample, this clone turned up a few times. The chain links TRBV28 to TRBJ2-7; maybe TRBD1 (5 bases). Trimming shortened V by 2 bases and J by 4 bases, and 12 bases separated the two germline ends. The CDR3 consists of 14 residues. The germline CDR1 and CDR2 sequences are MDHEN and SYDVKM. This CDR3 reads CASSLVRGQYEQYF. CDR3 nucleotides: TGTGCCAGCAGTTTAGTTAGGGGCCAGTACGAGCAGTACTTC. Complete variable domain (other parts from reference TRBV28 and TRBJ2-7): DVKVTQSSRYLVKRTGEKVFLECVQDMDHENMFWYRQDPGLGLRLIYFSYDVKMKEKGDIPEGYSVSREKKERFSLILESASTNQTSMYLCASSLVRGQYEQYFGPGTRLTVT.

J is TRBJ1-2 and V is TRBV27; D perhaps matches TRBD1 (5 bases). V was trimmed by 3 bases and J by 4 bases, leaving 18 bases between them. The germline V gene encodes CDR1 MNHEY and CDR2 SMNVEV (reference sequence). The CDR3 is 16 residues long. CDR3 residues: CASSFGGSGRGYGYTF. In DNA, the CDR3 is TGTGCCAGCAGTTTTGGGGGGTCAGGGAGGGGCTATGGCTACACCTTC.

This clone was seen a handful of times. The chain has TRBV7-2 and TRBJ2-2, with TRBD2 matching 11 bases. The ends lost 3 bases at V and 5 bases at J; junction bases unmatched: 5. CDR1 and CDR2 (germline): SGHTA, FQGNSA. The CDR3 has 16 amino acids. The CDR3 nucleotides are TGTGCCAGCAGCTTGCTAGCGGGAGGAGAGACCGGGGAGCTGTTTTTT. Translating it yields CASSLLAGGETGELFF.

This chain joins TRBV19 and TRBJ2-2; 10 bases agree with TRBD1. V was pared by 5 bases and J by 4 bases, with 1 base of the junction left unmatched. Germline-derived CDR1 and CDR2 are LNHDA and SQIVND (reference sequence). The CDR3 covers 14 residues. The CDR3 sequence is CASSWTGGTGELFF. In nucleotides, the CDR3 is TGTGCCAGTAGTTGGACAGGGGGCACCGGGGAGCTGTTTTTT.

The chain joins TRBV7-6 to TRBJ2-1, with 8 positions matching TRBD2. The V gene's germline CDR1 is SGHVS and CDR2 FNYEAQ. The length of the CDR3 is 17 residues. The V and J ends lost 1 base and 4 bases, in that order; junction bases with no gene match: 9. The DNA for the CDR3 is TGTGCCAGCAGCTTAGGGCAGGTGCGGGAGGTTTACAATGAGCAGTTCTTC. It codes for CASSLGQVREVYNEQFF.

This sequence joins TRBV27 and TRBJ2-7; a weak D match, TRBD1 (6 bases). Trimming removed 7 bases at V and 3 bases at J, with 16 bases between. The CDR3 length is 14 residues. Looked up from germline, CDR1 is MNHEY and CDR2 is SMNVEV (reference sequence). CDR3 DNA sequence: TGTGCCAGCATGCCCCACCAGGGGTTCTACGAGCAGTACTTC. This gives the protein CASMPHQGFYEQYF.

In its sample, this clone was seen many times. Distinct nucleotide sequences in the sample also encode this CDR3. The chain has TRBV7-3 and TRBJ1-1, with D uncertain. Germline V gene data show CDR1 as SGHTA and CDR2 as FQGTGA. Trimming removed 1 base from V and 1 base from J, with 4 bases in between. This CDR3 contains 13 residues. The CDR3: CASSLNRNTEAFF. Written as DNA, the CDR3 is TGTGCCAGCAGCTTAAACAGGAACACTGAAGCTTTCTTT.

This chain uses TRBV30 with TRBJ1-6; the D gene is possibly TRBD1 (5 bases). The CDR3 extends over 15 amino acids. Germline values: CDR1 GTSNPN, CDR2 SVGIG (reference sequence). The V end was cut by 4 bases, the J end by 0 bases, with 10 bases between. The CDR3 is CAWTGPSSYNSPLHF. CDR3 DNA: TGTGCCTGGACAGGGCCGAGCTCCTATAATTCACCCCTCCACTTT.

V gene TRBV5-8 combines with J gene TRBJ1-1; D ambiguous. Germline V gene lookup returns CDR1 SGHTS and CDR2 YDEGEE. Trimming took 1 base from V and 1 from J, leaving 8 bases between them. The CDR3 spans 14 residues. DNA for the CDR3: TGTGCCAGCAGCTTGTTTAGCCCGAACACTGAAGCTTTCTTT. Encoded protein: CASSLFSPNTEAFF.

This rearrangement joins TRBV28 to TRBJ1-6; D might be TRBD1 (5 bases). The V and J ends lost 6 bases and 7 bases respectively, with 16 bases between them. CDR3 length equals 15 residues. Germline-derived CDR1 and CDR2 are MDHEN and SYDVKM. This CDR3 is CASRPGAGRNSPLHF. The CDR3 DNA reads TGTGCCAGCAGACCAGGTGCAGGGCGGAATTCACCCCTCCACTTT.

This clone was picked up a small number of times. The V gene is TRBV4-2, the J gene TRBJ1-2, with 7 bases identical to TRBD1. V shed 0 bases, J shed 5 bases, and the junction held 9 bases outside the gene matches. Germline V CDR1 and CDR2: LGHNA, YNFKEQ. This CDR3 region has 16 residues. This CDR3 is CASSQDGQASLYGYTF. As DNA, the CDR3 is TGTGCCAGCAGCCAAGATGGACAGGCTAGCCTTTATGGCTACACCTTC.

The chain joins TRBV6-1 to TRBJ1-2; maybe TRBD1 (5 bases). In germline, CDR1 is MNHNS, CDR2 SASEGT. Trimming cost V 2 bases and J 3 bases, with 7 bases left between them. The CDR3 runs 13 residues. CDR3 residues: CASSERGDYGYTF. CDR3 bases: TGTGCCAGCAGTGAAAGGGGTGACTATGGCTACACCTTC.

J is TRBJ1-2 and V is TRBV20-1; D gene unclear. V was shortened by 3 bases and J by 6 bases, with 14 bases between the two germline ends. The CDR3 is 13 amino acids. Germline V gene data show CDR1 as DFQATT and CDR2 as SNEGSKA (reference sequence). CDR3 bases: TGCAGTGCTAGTTTGGCGGGCCGCCATGGCTACACCTTC. Translated: CSASLAGRHGYTF.